The clone carrying this T cell receptor (beta chain) was seen a few times. The antigen is undetermined. The sample originates from a study of regulatory T cells in long-lasting Graves disease. About the study: Positivity for TSH receptor antibodies plus over 5 years of antithyroid drugs meant persistent Graves' disease. Study findings and constraints: Among samples with persistent disease, TRBV28, TRBJ1-2 and TRBJ2-5 were favored. Tissue studied was limited to peripheral blood, excluding thyroid tissue.

Time point of the sample: persistent/refractory GD, antithyroid drugs over 5 years with positive TRAb. PBMCs were the source of the RNA used for TCR sequencing. The CDR3 length is 17 residues. Trimming cost V 1 base and J 10 bases; bases outside gene matches: 19. Germline CDR1 is DFQATT and CDR2 is SNEGSKA (reference sequence). Researchers made TCR beta libraries by using iRepertoire HTBI primers and running Arm-PCR on CDR3 regions. TCRdb re-analysed the multiplex PCR reads in MiXCR, keeping a single row per CDR3 protein. This table holds more than 300,000 distinct CDR3 sequences, approximately 25% found once.

The sample consisted of peripheral blood mononuclear cells (PBMCs), taken when the disease was refractory, from a patient treated with antithyroid drugs. The rearrangement links TRBV20-1 to TRBJ2-4; TRBD1 matches at 7 bases. The sequence came from a woman between 35 and 50 years old with Graves disease. The CDR3 DNA sequence: TGCAGTGCTAGAGGATCTGGTTTGAGGGGGCAAAAAGGGATTCAGTACTTC. This translates into CSARGSGLRGQKGIQYF.